This is a list of T cell receptor beta chains from one sample in a study. TCRdb re-analysed the RT-PCR reads in MiXCR, keeping a single row per CDR3 protein. The table records about 700,000 distinct CDR3 sequences, approximately 15% of them present only once. Sequenced sample: memory CD4+ T cells from blood. The source of these receptors is a female donor in good health, serving as a healthy control. Both conserved end residues are part of each CDR3. The D gene is left open where the match is weak. Clone size, where shown, is once, few, many, or a class for clones that have expanded.

14	few	-	TRBV7-3	TRBJ2-1	CASSLQGPAIEQFF	TGTGCCAGCAGCTTACAGGGGCCCGCCATCGAGCAGTTCTTC
15	-	TRBD2	TRBV9	TRBJ2-1	CASNTRAGGGVEQFF	TGTGCCAGCAACACTCGGGCGGGAGGGGGCGTTGAGCAGTTCTTC
15	few	-	TRBV27	TRBJ2-2	CASSLWSGNTGELFF	TGTGCCAGCAGTTTATGGTCCGGGAACACCGGGGAGCTGTTTTTT
16	-	TRBD2	TRBV5-5	TRBJ2-1	CASSLLAGLGYNEQFF	TGTGCCAGCAGCTTACTAGCGGGGCTAGGCTACAATGAGCAGTTCTTC
16	-	-	TRBV5-8	TRBJ2-2	CASSLFEGDNTGELFF	TGTGCCAGCAGCTTGTTTGAGGGGGATAACACCGGGGAGCTGTTTTTT
13	many	TRBD1	TRBV10-3	TRBJ2-7	CAISGTGEVEQYF	TGTGCCATCAGTGGGACAGGGGAAGTCGAGCAGTACTTC
15	-	TRBD1	TRBV4-1	TRBJ2-4	CASSGTVDSKNIQYF	TGCGCCAGCAGTGGGACAGTAGATTCCAAAAACATTCAGTACTTC
13	many	-	TRBV7-2	TRBJ1-1	CASSRQRDTEAFF	TGTGCCAGCAGCCGACAGAGGGACACTGAAGCTTTCTTT
13	-	-	TRBV19	TRBJ1-5	CASSMSGNQPQHF	TGTGCCAGTAGTATGTCGGGCAATCAGCCCCAGCATTTT
14	many	TRBD1	TRBV6-2/TRBV6-3	TRBJ2-7	CASSTRTGSYEQYF	TGTGCCAGCAGTACCCGGACAGGTTCCTACGAGCAGTACTTC
14	many	TRBD1	TRBV20-1	TRBJ2-5	CSAIGQGFRETQYF	TGCAGTGCTATTGGACAGGGATTTCGTGAGACCCAGTACTTC
16	-	TRBD1	TRBV5-4	TRBJ2-1	CASSLASGTEYNEQFF	TGTGCCAGCAGCTTGGCCTCCGGGACAGAATACAATGAGCAGTTCTTC
15	many	TRBD2	TRBV20-1	TRBJ2-3	CSARAPSGTTDTQYF	TGCAGTGCTAGAGCGCCTAGCGGAACTACAGATACGCAGTATTTT
15	-	TRBD2	TRBV28	TRBJ2-3	CASSRTSGMSDTQYF	TGTGCCAGCAGTCGAACTAGCGGGATGTCAGATACGCAGTATTTT
16	-	-	TRBV15	TRBJ2-1	CATSRGRGTNGNEQFF	TGTGCCACCAGCAGAGGTCGCGGGACGAACGGGAATGAGCAGTTCTTC
18	few	TRBD2	TRBV10-3	TRBJ2-1	CAISSKGASGGTYNEQFF	TGTGCCATCAGTTCTAAGGGGGCTAGCGGGGGCACCTACAATGAGCAGTTCTTC
14	-	-	TRBV5-1	TRBJ2-7	CASRRADSSYEQYF	TGCGCCAGCAGACGGGCAGATAGCTCCTACGAGCAGTACTTC
13	few	-	TRBV20-1	TRBJ1-5	CSARDPVSEPQHF	TGCAGTGCTAGGGACCCCGTCTCGGAGCCCCAGCATTTT
14	few	-	TRBV7-9	TRBJ2-5	CASSVAAVQETQYF	TGTGCCAGCAGCGTAGCGGCGGTTCAAGAGACCCAGTACTTC
10	-	-	TRBV2	TRBJ2-1	CASSEPGWFF	TGTGCCAGCAGTGAGCCCGGGTGGTTCTTC
15	few	-	TRBV7-2	TRBJ2-7	CASSLGLGDPYEQYF	TGTGCCAGCAGCTTAGGGTTGGGGGATCCCTACGAGCAGTACTTC
15	few	TRBD1	TRBV20-1	TRBJ2-6	CSARGQGPGANVLTF	TGCAGTGCTAGAGGACAGGGTCCTGGGGCCAACGTCCTGACTTTC
15	few	-	TRBV5-6	TRBJ2-5	CASSLSGTQAETQYF	TGTGCCAGCAGCCTATCCGGGACGCAGGCCGAGACCCAGTACTTC
14	-	TRBD1	TRBV10-3	TRBJ1-2	CAISASGQARGYTF	TGTGCCATCAGTGCCTCGGGACAGGCCCGAGGCTACACCTTC
17	few	-	TRBV12-5	TRBJ2-3	CASGLPEFGWTTDTQYF	TGTGCTAGTGGTTTGCCTGAGTTTGGGTGGACGACAGATACGCAGTATTTT
16	-	TRBD2	TRBV20-1	TRBJ2-5	CSASPGLAGGGETQYF	TGCAGTGCTAGCCCGGGACTAGCGGGAGGAGGGGAGACCCAGTACTTC
14	many	-	TRBV28	TRBJ2-1	CASILGQQYNEQFF	TGTGCCAGCATATTGGGGCAGCAATACAATGAGCAGTTCTTC
15	-	-	TRBV12-3/TRBV12-4	TRBJ1-5	CASSSREGLSQPQHF	TGTGCCAGCAGTTCTCGAGAGGGCCTCAGTCAGCCCCAGCATTTT
16	many	TRBD2	TRBV4-2	TRBJ2-4	CASSQVGSSGNGIQYF	TGTGCCAGCAGCCAAGTCGGGTCTAGCGGAAACGGGATTCAGTACTTC
14	few	TRBD1	TRBV19	TRBJ1-6	CASSQDRGRSPLHF	TGTGCCAGTAGCCAGGACAGGGGTCGGTCACCCCTCCACTTT
21	many	TRBD2	TRBV5-1	TRBJ2-1	CASSSGGRLAGVPSSYNEQFF	TGCGCCAGCAGCTCGGGAGGAAGACTAGCGGGGGTCCCGAGCTCCTACAATGAGCAGTTCTTC
14	-	TRBD1	TRBV7-9	TRBJ2-1	CATDSGQGFREQFF	TGTGCCACCGACTCCGGACAGGGCTTTCGGGAGCAGTTCTTC
13	once	-	TRBV12-3/TRBV12-4	TRBJ1-5	CASKAQGDQPQHF	TGTGCCAGCAAAGCACAGGGAGACCAGCCCCAGCATTTT
13	once	-	TRBV24-1	TRBJ1-1	CATSDANRDEAFF	TGTGCCACCAGTGATGCGAACCGGGACGAAGCTTTCTTT
15	many	-	TRBV5-5	TRBJ2-2	CASSSSSQNTGELFF	TGTGCCAGCAGCTCTAGCAGCCAGAACACCGGGGAGCTGTTTTTT
14	many	TRBD2	TRBV5-6	TRBJ2-3	CASSPSGATDTQYF	TGTGCCAGCAGCCCTAGCGGAGCCACAGATACGCAGTATTTT
13	-	-	TRBV7-2	TRBJ1-2	CASSLALHDGYTF	TGTGCCAGCAGCTTAGCGCTACACGATGGCTACACCTTC
16	many	-	TRBV6-2/TRBV6-3	TRBJ2-7	CASSYSTGPTPYEQYF	TGTGCCAGCAGTTACTCGACAGGCCCGACACCCTACGAGCAGTACTTC
14	many	-	TRBV6-5	TRBJ1-1	CASSYEGRDTEAFF	TGTGCCAGCAGTTACGAGGGTCGCGACACTGAAGCTTTCTTT
15	many	TRBD1	TRBV15	TRBJ2-7	CATSRDTGGTYEQYF	TGTGCCACCAGCAGAGACACAGGGGGGACCTACGAGCAGTACTTC
13	many	TRBD1	TRBV20-1	TRBJ1-2	CSASFQGAGGYTF	TGCAGTGCTAGTTTCCAGGGGGCGGGAGGCTACACCTTC
14	few	-	TRBV12-3/TRBV12-4	TRBJ2-1	CASSFGGSYNEQFF	TGTGCCAGCAGTTTCGGGGGCTCCTACAATGAGCAGTTCTTC
14	many	TRBD2	TRBV20-1	TRBJ2-1	CSARDRGSGGFQFF	TGCAGTGCTAGAGATAGGGGTAGCGGGGGATTCCAGTTCTTC
14	few	TRBD1	TRBV20-1	TRBJ1-5	CSALQGVSNQPQHF	TGCAGTGCTCTACAGGGGGTAAGCAATCAGCCCCAGCATTTT
13	-	-	TRBV28	TRBJ2-2	CASSLRNPGELFF	TGTGCCAGCAGTTTGAGGAATCCCGGGGAGCTGTTTTTT
15	many	TRBD1	TRBV5-6	TRBJ2-7	CASSDWTGWDYEQYF	TGTGCCAGCAGCGATTGGACAGGGTGGGACTACGAGCAGTACTTC
15	many	-	TRBV7-2	TRBJ2-5	CASSLVGNIQETQYF	TGTGCCAGCAGCTTAGTCGGTAACATCCAAGAGACCCAGTACTTC
17	few	TRBD1	TRBV16	TRBJ2-7	CASLSSTGTGISYEQYF	TGTGCCAGCTTATCGTCTACCGGGACAGGGATTTCCTACGAGCAGTACTTC
17	-	TRBD2	TRBV28	TRBJ2-1	CASSSPLAESSYNEQFF	TGTGCCAGCAGTTCCCCACTAGCGGAGAGCTCCTACAATGAGCAGTTCTTC
16	few	-	TRBV7-8	TRBJ2-3	CASSLVPGRGTDTQYF	TGTGCCAGCAGCTTAGTTCCGGGCCGAGGGACAGATACGCAGTATTTT
18	-	TRBD2	TRBV12-3/TRBV12-4	TRBJ2-4	CASSLLAGGSGAKNIQYF	TGTGCCAGCAGTTTACTAGCGGGGGGGTCGGGGGCCAAAAACATTCAGTACTTC
15	many	TRBD1	TRBV9	TRBJ2-2	CASSVTGTVPGELFF	TGTGCCAGCAGCGTGACCGGGACAGTCCCCGGGGAGCTGTTTTTT
14	few	-	TRBV12-3/TRBV12-4	TRBJ1-2	CASSSTTVPYGYTF	TGTGCCAGCAGTTCCACGACAGTCCCCTATGGCTACACCTTC
15	-	TRBD1	TRBV9	TRBJ2-7	CASSVAPTGENEQYF	TGTGCCAGCAGCGTAGCCCCGACAGGGGAGAACGAGCAGTACTTC
12	few	TRBD1	TRBV6-2/TRBV6-3	TRBJ1-2	CASTPRGHGYTF	TGTGCCAGCACTCCCAGGGGGCATGGCTACACCTTC
14	few	-	TRBV25-1	TRBJ2-5	CASNRTDYQETQYF	TGTGCCAGCAACAGGACGGACTACCAAGAGACCCAGTACTTC
16	-	TRBD2	TRBV6-1	TRBJ2-1	CASSEILAGGYNEQFF	TGTGCCAGCAGTGAAATCCTAGCGGGGGGTTACAATGAGCAGTTCTTC